One and the same sample provided the 10 T cell receptor beta chains below, sequenced in a study of cytomegalovirus exposure and HLA in healthy donors. PCR employed 60 Vbeta and 13 Jbeta primers. Libraries were prepared by immunoSEQ multiplex PCR; TCRdb keeps only in-frame clonotypes and omits some of them. This table has over 150,000 clones, approximately 84% appearing once. Sequenced sample: PBMCs. The receptor set was obtained from a girl aged 5 to 17 in good health and CMV-seropositive.

The J gene is TRBJ2-3, the V gene TRBV7-9; 9 nucleotides line up with TRBD1. The CDR3 contains 17 residues. CDR1 is SEHNR and CDR2 is FQNEAQ in the germline V gene (reference sequence). V shed 5 bases and J 2 bases; nucleotides not matched to a gene: 11. In DNA form, the CDR3 reads TGTGCCAGCAGCGACACTCGGGGACAGGGCCACACAGATACGCAGTATTTT. Translating it yields CASSDTRGQGHTDTQYF. Variable domain in full (rest from reference TRBV7-9 and TRBJ2-3): DTGVSQNPRHKITKRGQNVTFRCDPISEHNRLYWYRQTLGQGPEFLTYFQNEAQLEKSRLLSDRFSAERPKGSFSTLEIQRTEQGDSAMYLCASSDTRGQGHTDTQYFGPGTRLTVL.

The rearrangement joins TRBV7-9 to TRBJ2-2; TRBD1 might be the D (5 bases). Looked up from germline, CDR1 is SEHNR and CDR2 is FQNEAQ (reference sequence). The V gene lost 6 bases and the J gene lost 3 bases, with 11 bases spanning the gap. This CDR3 spans 14 amino acids. As DNA, the CDR3 is TGTGCCAGCAGGCCTACAGGAGACACCGGGGAGCTGTTTTTT. This translates into CASRPTGDTGELFF.

This clone was picked up a small number of times. The rearrangement uses TRBV5-1 and TRBJ2-7, with TRBD2 matching 7 bases. CDR3 length: 15 amino acids. CDR1 is SGHRS and CDR2 is YFSETQ in the germline V gene. V shed 4 bases, J shed 0 bases, and the junction held 7 bases outside the gene matches. Written as DNA, the CDR3 is TGCGCCAGCAGCGTGGCTAGCGGACTCTCCTACGAGCAGTACTTC. It codes for CASSVASGLSYEQYF.

The V call is TRBV6-5, the J call TRBJ2-5, with D maybe TRBD2 (7 bases). Germline V gene lookup returns CDR1 MNHEY and CDR2 SVGAGI. The germline V and J ends were trimmed by 3 bases and 4 bases, with 9 bases remaining between them. The CDR3 spans 13 residues. The CDR3 reads CASSYAGAETQYF. Written as DNA, the CDR3 is TGTGCCAGCAGTTATGCGGGGGCAGAGACCCAGTACTTC.

For this clone: The same CDR3 arises from other DNA sequences in this sample as well. This rearrangement joins TRBV5-1 to TRBJ1-2; D is unclear. CDR3 length equals 14 residues. Trimming cost V 0 bases and J 3 bases, with 9 bases left between them. Germline V gene lookup returns CDR1 SGHRS and CDR2 YFSETQ. The CDR3 reads CASSLAGGDYGYTF. The CDR3, as DNA: TGCGCCAGCAGCTTGGCGGGAGGTGACTATGGCTACACCTTC.

This chain joins TRBV11-1 and TRBJ1-1, with D hard to call. The germline V gene has CDR1 SGHAT and CDR2 FQDESV (reference sequence). The CDR3 spans 14 residues. The V gene lost 1 base and the J gene lost 4 bases, with 10 bases spanning the gap. CDR3 sequence reads: CASSLVGTVTEAFF. CDR3 sequence (DNA): TGTGCCAGCAGCTTAGTGGGTACAGTCACTGAAGCTTTCTTT. The entire variable domain, with the rest obtained from reference TRBV11-1 and TRBJ1-1, is as follows: EAEVAQSPRYKITEKSQAVAFWCDPISGHATLYWYRQILGQGPELLVQFQDESVVDDSQLPKDRFSAERLKGVDSTLKIQPAELGDSAMYLCASSLVGTVTEAFFGQGTRLTVV.

This clone was counted once. V and J are TRBV7-2 and TRBJ2-3; 10 positions match TRBD1. Germline CDR1 reads SGHTA; CDR2 reads FQGNSA. The CDR3 has 19 residues. Trimming at V came to 1 base and at J to 4 bases, leaving 14 bases not matched to a gene. The CDR3 region has the DNA TGTGCCAGCAGCTTAGAGCCCCCGGTCGGGACAGGGGAGGCAGATACGCAGTATTTT. The encoded protein is CASSLEPPVGTGEADTQYF.

The chain uses TRBV5-1 and TRBJ2-1, with 10 bases matching TRBD2. Germline CDR1 is SGHRS and CDR2 is YFSETQ. J was trimmed by 8 bases and V by 2 bases; bases with no gene match: 7. This CDR3 comprises 15 residues. The CDR3 reads CASSFERGGVDEQFF. Written as DNA, the CDR3 is TGCGCCAGCAGCTTCGAGCGGGGGGGCGTCGATGAGCAGTTCTTC.

The chain links TRBV6-5 to TRBJ2-7; 8 nucleotides align to TRBD1. V was clipped by 6 bases and J by 2 bases; unmatched bases: 3. The CDR3 has 13 residues. CDR1 MNHEY and CDR2 SVGAGI come from the germline V gene. The CDR3 nucleotides are TGTGCCAGCAGAATGACAGGGGCCTACGAGCAGTACTTC. This encodes CASRMTGAYEQYF.

This chain connects TRBV23-1 to TRBJ2-7, with D perhaps TRBD1 (5 bases). TRBV23-1 is annotated as an ORF whose role is uncertain. The CDR3 has 14 amino acids. V was shortened by 4 bases and J by 5 bases, with 15 bases between the two germline ends. The DNA for the CDR3 is TGCGCCAGCAGTCGCTCAAAAGGGGTCCACGAGCAGTACTTC. Amino acid sequence: CASSRSKGVHEQYF.